This TCR beta chain was retrieved from a study of tumor-infiltrating lymphocytes in primary liver carcinoma. CDR1 is MDHEN and CDR2 is SYDVKM in the germline V gene. V was pared by 6 bases and J by 4 bases, with 9 bases of the junction left unmatched. The CDR3 runs to 15 residues. The study extracted blood RNA from unsorted whole blood and also extracted germline DNA. A primer matching the constant region was used to make TCR beta cDNA from 500 to 600 ng of total RNA. Slightly modified ARM-PCR served as the procedure for the TCR beta libraries. These libraries came from three rounds of nested multiplex PCR. Running approximately 10 cycles apiece, the first two PCR rounds relied on TRBV1-TRBV30 forward primers together with a C-beta reverse primer. TCRdb fed the multiplex PCR reads into MiXCR, producing one record per CDR3 protein. The sample consists of roughly 330,000 distinct CDR3 sequences, 65% of them appearing once.

J is TRBJ1-5 and V is TRBV28, with 7 nucleotides matching TRBD1. The sequence came from a man aged 40-49 years with primary liver carcinoma and hepatitis B virus infection. The sample consisted of peripheral blood. CDR3 in amino acids: CASSPLDRKNQPQHF. The CDR3, as DNA: TGTGCCAGCAGCCCTTTGGACAGGAAAAATCAGCCCCAGCATTTT.